This TCR beta chain is drawn from a study of control samples from healthy donors and cancer patients. This clone was seen once. The protocol was immunoSEQ multiplex PCR, while the TCRdb copy is restricted to in-frame clones and leaves out a portion. In the table there are approximately 100,000 clones, around 88% of which are singletons. This clonotype was obtained from a man in his thirties or forties in good health. The sequenced material came from blood.

CDR3 in amino acids: CASKSSTRGEQYF. CDR3 sequence (DNA): TGTGCCAGCAAATCTAGCACCAGGGGGGAGCAGTACTTC. The chain carries TRBV27 and TRBJ2-7; 7 bases map to TRBD1. Trimming removed 7 bases from V and 7 bases from J; junction bases left unmatched: 10. Germline loops: CDR1 MNHEY, CDR2 SMNVEV (reference sequence). The CDR3 loop spans 13 amino acids.